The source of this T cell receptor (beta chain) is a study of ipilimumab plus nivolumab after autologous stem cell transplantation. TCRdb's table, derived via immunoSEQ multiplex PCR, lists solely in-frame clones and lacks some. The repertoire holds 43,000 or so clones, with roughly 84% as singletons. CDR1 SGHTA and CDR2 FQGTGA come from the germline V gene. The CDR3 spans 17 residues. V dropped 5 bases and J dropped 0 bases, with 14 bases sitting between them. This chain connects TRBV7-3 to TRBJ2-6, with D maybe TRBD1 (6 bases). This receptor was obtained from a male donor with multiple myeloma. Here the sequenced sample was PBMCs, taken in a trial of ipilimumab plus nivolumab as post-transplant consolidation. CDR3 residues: CASSPRGPPSGANVLTF. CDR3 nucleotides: TGTGCCAGCAGCCCCAGGGGACCTCCCTCTGGGGCCAACGTCCTGACTTTC.